The clone carrying this T cell receptor (beta chain) was counted many times. Its antigen is unidentified. The source of the sample is a study of breast tumors, draining lymph nodes, adjacent tissues. Findings and caveats of the study: Tumors had less TCR diversity than lymph nodes, more than nontumor tissue. Luminal-like breast cancer showed significantly greater tumor-nontumor repertoire similarity than basal-like breast cancer did.

Breast cancer patients provided tissue from their axillary draining lymph nodes. The germline V and J ends were trimmed by 6 bases and 2 bases, with 13 bases remaining between them. There are 14 residues in the CDR3. Germline CDR1 MNHEY, CDR2 SMNVEV (reference sequence). TCRdb re-called the multiplex PCR reads through MiXCR, storing one row per CDR3 protein. Of approximately 280,000 distinct CDR3 sequences in the sample, 30% to 35% were seen once. This receptor was taken from a female donor with breast cancer. Some clones in this sample may be carry-over from other donors' samples. Sequenced sample: axillary lymph node tissue. V and J are TRBV27 and TRBJ1-2; D unresolved. Written as DNA, the CDR3 is TGTGCCAGCAGCCCCCTGGGCGAAAACTATGGCTACACCTTC. This codes for CASSPLGENYGYTF.